The rows below give T cell receptor beta chains drawn from one sample of a study of blood T cell repertoires in COVID-19. Clones were read by immunoSEQ multiplex PCR, and TCRdb kept only the in-frame ones, dropping some. The data show tens of thousands of clones, with about 90% seen just once and roughly 7% held by the top ten. Sequencing was carried out using peripheral blood. The receptors were sampled from a man between 18 and 35 years old with COVID-19, enrolled during active disease. Each CDR3 is given with its conserved first and last residue. Fields, in order: clone size, V gene, J gene, D gene, CDR3 DNA, CDR3 protein. D genes are given only for firm matches. Not all rows give a size; the values are once, few, many and, for expanded clones, a class.

abundance: NA
v_gene: TRBV3-1/TRBV3-2
j_gene: TRBJ2-5
d_gene: TRBD2
CDR3nt: TGTGCCAGCAGCCAAGAGAGGGTAGCGGGAGGTACTGAAGAGACCCAGTACTTC
CDR3aa: CASSQERVAGGTEETQYF

abundance: NA
v_gene: TRBV19
j_gene: TRBJ2-7
d_gene: NA
CDR3nt: TGTGCCAGTAGTATCGGAGGGGGCCGCTCCTACGAGCAGTACTTC
CDR3aa: CASSIGGGRSYEQYF

abundance: NA
v_gene: TRBV2
j_gene: TRBJ2-7
d_gene: TRBD1
CDR3nt: TGTGCCAGCAGTGACGGGACAGGCTACGAGCAGTACTTC
CDR3aa: CASSDGTGYEQYF

abundance: NA
v_gene: TRBV6-4
j_gene: TRBJ2-7
d_gene: NA
CDR3nt: TGTGCCAGCAGTGACGGGAGCCAATACGAGCAGTACTTC
CDR3aa: CASSDGSQYEQYF

abundance: once
v_gene: TRBV4-3
j_gene: TRBJ2-1
d_gene: TRBD1
CDR3nt: TGCGCCAGCAGCCCTACGGGACAGGGGTACCACAATGAGCAGTTCTTC
CDR3aa: CASSPTGQGYHNEQFF

abundance: NA
v_gene: TRBV4-1
j_gene: TRBJ1-5
d_gene: NA
CDR3nt: TGCGCCAGCAGCCAACTTCTAGGCCAGCCCCAGCATTTT
CDR3aa: CASSQLLGQPQHF

abundance: NA
v_gene: TRBV4-2
j_gene: TRBJ2-7
d_gene: NA
CDR3nt: TGTGCCAGCAGCCAACTGCTAAGGGGCGAGCAGTACTTC
CDR3aa: CASSQLLRGEQYF

abundance: NA
v_gene: TRBV4-3
j_gene: TRBJ1-2
d_gene: NA
CDR3nt: TGCGCCAGCAGCCCAGGTGGGGCGCCTTATCGTAACTATGGCTACACCTTC
CDR3aa: CASSPGGAPYRNYGYTF

abundance: NA
v_gene: TRBV21-1
j_gene: TRBJ2-1
d_gene: NA
CDR3nt: TGTGCCAGCATCCCTAGCGGGCGCCCCTCCTACAATGAGCAGTTCTTC
CDR3aa: CASIPSGRPSYNEQFF

abundance: NA
v_gene: TRBV13
j_gene: TRBJ2-2
d_gene: TRBD2
CDR3nt: TGTGCCAGCAGCTGGGATCCTGGGCTAGCGGGAGGAACCGGGGAGCTGTTTTTT
CDR3aa: CASSWDPGLAGGTGELFF

abundance: few
v_gene: TRBV10-3
j_gene: TRBJ1-1
d_gene: TRBD1
CDR3nt: TGTGCCATCAGTGAAGTACAGGGGAAGACTGAAGCTTTCTTT
CDR3aa: CAISEVQGKTEAFF

abundance: NA
v_gene: TRBV23-1
j_gene: TRBJ2-3
d_gene: TRBD2
CDR3nt: TGCGCCAGCAGTCATAAAGCGGGAGATACAGATACGCAGTATTTT
CDR3aa: CASSHKAGDTDTQYF

abundance: NA
v_gene: TRBV24-1
j_gene: TRBJ2-2
d_gene: TRBD2
CDR3nt: TGTGCCACCAGTGACTCCCGACTAGCGGAGAACACCGGGGAGCTGTTTTTT
CDR3aa: CATSDSRLAENTGELFF

abundance: NA
v_gene: TRBV6-6
j_gene: TRBJ2-7
d_gene: NA
CDR3nt: TGTGCCAGCAGTACCCAGGGGAGGGGGAAGGACGAGCAGTACTTC
CDR3aa: CASSTQGRGKDEQYF

abundance: NA
v_gene: TRBV5-1
j_gene: TRBJ1-6
d_gene: NA
CDR3nt: TGCGCCAGCAGCTCTAGTGGGGGGGCGAAATATTCACCCCTCCACTTT
CDR3aa: CASSSSGGAKYSPLHF

abundance: NA
v_gene: TRBV7-7
j_gene: TRBJ2-7
d_gene: TRBD1
CDR3nt: TGTGCCAGCAGCATTTCCCAGGGGGCGGCCTACGAGCAGTACTTC
CDR3aa: CASSISQGAAYEQYF

abundance: NA
v_gene: TRBV7-3
j_gene: TRBJ1-1
d_gene: TRBD1
CDR3nt: TGTGCCAGCAGCTCAGGGACAGGGTTAAACACTGAAGCTTTCTTT
CDR3aa: CASSSGTGLNTEAFF

abundance: NA
v_gene: TRBV4-3
j_gene: TRBJ2-2
d_gene: TRBD1
CDR3nt: TGCGCCAGCAGCCAAGTGTACTCGGCAGGGGGCTGGACCGGGGAGCTGTTTTTT
CDR3aa: CASSQVYSAGGWTGELFF

abundance: few
v_gene: TRBV19
j_gene: TRBJ2-2
d_gene: NA
CDR3nt: TGTGCCAGTAGTATAGGCCCCCTTAGTAACGCCGGGGAGCTGTTTTTT
CDR3aa: CASSIGPLSNAGELFF

abundance: NA
v_gene: TRBV10-3
j_gene: TRBJ2-1
d_gene: TRBD2
CDR3nt: TGTGCCATCAGTGAGTCGCCTAGCGGGAGTGTCTACAATGAGCAGTTCTTC
CDR3aa: CAISESPSGSVYNEQFF

abundance: NA
v_gene: TRBV6-5
j_gene: TRBJ2-1
d_gene: NA
CDR3nt: TGTGCCAGCTACGGTGCCTACAATGAGCAGTTCTTC
CDR3aa: CASYGAYNEQFF

abundance: few
v_gene: TRBV14
j_gene: TRBJ2-7
d_gene: TRBD1
CDR3nt: TGTGCCAGCAGCCAAGGGGACAGGTCCTACGAGCAGTACTTC
CDR3aa: CASSQGDRSYEQYF

abundance: NA
v_gene: TRBV14
j_gene: TRBJ2-7
d_gene: NA
CDR3nt: TGTGCCAGCAGCCAGACGACAGGCACCTACGAGCAGTACTTC
CDR3aa: CASSQTTGTYEQYF

abundance: NA
v_gene: TRBV6-5
j_gene: TRBJ1-2
d_gene: TRBD1
CDR3nt: TGTGCCAGCAGTTACTCGGGACAGGGTGGCGGCTACACCTTC
CDR3aa: CASSYSGQGGGYTF

abundance: NA
v_gene: TRBV20-1
j_gene: TRBJ1-5
d_gene: TRBD1
CDR3nt: TGCAGTGCTAGTTCTACAGGGGTCTATCAGCCCCAGCATTTT
CDR3aa: CSASSTGVYQPQHF

abundance: once
v_gene: TRBV28
j_gene: TRBJ2-3
d_gene: NA
CDR3nt: TGTGCCAGCAGTTTAAGACAGTATAGGGTTTCAGATACGCAGTATTTT
CDR3aa: CASSLRQYRVSDTQYF

abundance: few
v_gene: TRBV25-1
j_gene: TRBJ2-7
d_gene: TRBD1
CDR3nt: TGTGCCAGCAGTGAGGGGACAGGGGGACACTACGAGCAGTACTTC
CDR3aa: CASSEGTGGHYEQYF

abundance: NA
v_gene: TRBV5-6
j_gene: TRBJ2-5
d_gene: TRBD1
CDR3nt: TGTGCCAGCAGCCCCGTCCGGGACAGGGGGCGCCGGACCCAGTACTTC
CDR3aa: CASSPVRDRGRRTQYF

abundance: once
v_gene: TRBV5-1
j_gene: TRBJ2-2
d_gene: TRBD2
CDR3nt: TGCGCCAGCAGCTTGGTTCTAGCGGGAGGCGACACCGGGGAGCTGTTTTTT
CDR3aa: CASSLVLAGGDTGELFF

abundance: NA
v_gene: TRBV7-3
j_gene: TRBJ1-2
d_gene: NA
CDR3nt: TGTGCCAGCTCCTTCGGGGGAGGGGATGGCTACACCTTC
CDR3aa: CASSFGGGDGYTF

abundance: NA
v_gene: TRBV7-2
j_gene: TRBJ2-2
d_gene: NA
CDR3nt: TGTGCCAGCAGCTTAGACGGCGGCACCGGGGAGCTGTTTTTT
CDR3aa: CASSLDGGTGELFF

abundance: NA
v_gene: TRBV18
j_gene: TRBJ2-1
d_gene: TRBD2
CDR3nt: TGTGCCAGCTCACCCCCTACCGGGACTAAACAGTTCTTC
CDR3aa: CASSPPTGTKQFF

abundance: NA
v_gene: TRBV13
j_gene: TRBJ2-2
d_gene: NA
CDR3nt: TGTGCCAGCAGCTTAGGCGGGGCGAACACCGGGGAGCTGTTTTTT
CDR3aa: CASSLGGANTGELFF

abundance: NA
v_gene: TRBV7-8
j_gene: TRBJ2-1
d_gene: TRBD2
CDR3nt: TGTGCCAGCAGCTTACCGACTAGCGGGAGTGGGAATGAGCAGTTCTTC
CDR3aa: CASSLPTSGSGNEQFF

abundance: once
v_gene: TRBV7-9
j_gene: TRBJ2-7
d_gene: NA
CDR3nt: TGTGCCAGCAGCCCGGGTGCCTACGAGCAGTACTTC
CDR3aa: CASSPGAYEQYF

abundance: NA
v_gene: TRBV27
j_gene: TRBJ2-7
d_gene: TRBD2
CDR3nt: TGTGCCAGCAGTCCCCAACTAGCGGGACCCTACGAGCAGTACTTC
CDR3aa: CASSPQLAGPYEQYF

abundance: NA
v_gene: TRBV7-2
j_gene: TRBJ2-4
d_gene: NA
CDR3nt: TGTGCCAGCAGCTTAGAATTAGACCTAGCTAAAAACATTCAGTACTTC
CDR3aa: CASSLELDLAKNIQYF

abundance: NA
v_gene: TRBV10-2
j_gene: TRBJ1-1
d_gene: NA
CDR3nt: TGCGCCAGCATTGGGCAGGGAGGAACTGAAGCTTTCTTT
CDR3aa: CASIGQGGTEAFF

abundance: NA
v_gene: TRBV28
j_gene: TRBJ1-3
d_gene: NA
CDR3nt: TGTGCCAGCAGTTTGTTAGGGGGTTTCTCTGGAAACACCATATATTTT
CDR3aa: CASSLLGGFSGNTIYF

abundance: once
v_gene: TRBV7-9
j_gene: TRBJ2-7
d_gene: NA
CDR3nt: TGTGCCAGCAGATTCCCCGGCGGGTGGGAGCAGTACTTC
CDR3aa: CASRFPGGWEQYF

abundance: NA
v_gene: TRBV3-1/TRBV3-2
j_gene: TRBJ2-5
d_gene: NA
CDR3nt: TGTGCCAGCAGCCAAGCCCGGGCAGGGGAGACCCAGTACTTC
CDR3aa: CASSQARAGETQYF

abundance: NA
v_gene: TRBV6-2/TRBV6-3
j_gene: TRBJ1-1
d_gene: NA
CDR3nt: TGTGCCAGCAGTAGCAGGTATGAAGCTTTCTTT
CDR3aa: CASSSRYEAFF

abundance: NA
v_gene: TRBV9
j_gene: TRBJ2-3
d_gene: TRBD2
CDR3nt: TGTGCCAGCAGCGTCCGATGGGAAGCGGGAGAACAGTATTTT
CDR3aa: CASSVRWEAGEQYF

abundance: NA
v_gene: TRBV20-1
j_gene: TRBJ2-1
d_gene: NA
CDR3nt: TGCAGTGCTATTATCGGTGGGCAGTTCTTC
CDR3aa: CSAIIGGQFF

abundance: NA
v_gene: TRBV7-6
j_gene: TRBJ2-7
d_gene: NA
CDR3nt: TGTGCCAGCAGCACTCTCAGGGGAAGCAAACGGGAGCAGTACTTC
CDR3aa: CASSTLRGSKREQYF

abundance: NA
v_gene: TRBV25-1
j_gene: TRBJ1-4
d_gene: TRBD1
CDR3nt: TGTGCCAGCACCGAACAGACAGGGGGCGGCGAAAAACTGCTTTTT
CDR3aa: CASTEQTGGGEKLLF

abundance: NA
v_gene: TRBV23-1
j_gene: TRBJ2-7
d_gene: TRBD1
CDR3nt: TGCGCCAGCAGTCACCCGCTCAAGAGGGGGGACAGGGACAACGAGCAGTACTTC
CDR3aa: CASSHPLKRGDRDNEQYF

abundance: NA
v_gene: TRBV4-2
j_gene: TRBJ1-4
d_gene: NA
CDR3nt: TGTGCCAGCAGTACAAAGGGGGTAGAACCTAATGAAAAACTGCTTTTT
CDR3aa: CASSTKGVEPNEKLLF

abundance: NA
v_gene: TRBV5-5
j_gene: TRBJ2-3
d_gene: NA
CDR3nt: TGTGCCAGCAGCTTGGTGGGGACTCTCCACACAGATACGCAGTATTTT
CDR3aa: CASSLVGTLHTDTQYF

abundance: NA
v_gene: TRBV5-6
j_gene: TRBJ1-2
d_gene: TRBD1
CDR3nt: TGTGCCAGCAGTTCGGGACAGGGGATCTATGGCTACACCTTC
CDR3aa: CASSSGQGIYGYTF

abundance: NA
v_gene: TRBV2
j_gene: TRBJ2-7
d_gene: NA
CDR3nt: TGTGCCAGCAGTTCCCCCCAATACTTC
CDR3aa: CASSSPQYF

abundance: once
v_gene: TRBV10-1
j_gene: TRBJ2-2
d_gene: NA
CDR3nt: TGCGCCAGCTCGATCTTTAAGAGGGCTCGAACCGGGGAGCTGTTTTTT
CDR3aa: CASSIFKRARTGELFF

abundance: NA
v_gene: TRBV4-2
j_gene: TRBJ2-7
d_gene: TRBD2
CDR3nt: TGTGCCAGCAGCCAATCCACTAGCGGGAGTCTGTACGAGCAGTACTTC
CDR3aa: CASSQSTSGSLYEQYF